The following is a T cell receptor beta chain sequence with its context. Its antigen specificity is not known. No clone much larger than this one lies a single base away; base qualities are absent. This sample was taken from a study of type 1 regulatory T cells (dated by TCRdb to about 2021). For context, the study as a whole: The study characterized an in vitro protocol that generated a Tr1-enriched, alloantigen-specific CD4 T cell product named T-allo10. T-allo10 was being tested clinically in patients with hematological malignancies who were undergoing allogeneic hematopoietic stem cell transplantation.

The sequencing machine was an Illumina MiSeq. Clones were called with MiXCR by TCRdb after fastp trimmed the public reads at Q25, and only in-frame beta chains were retained. Entries that share a CDR3 protein sequence are merged under the most common genes and DNA. Counted in this sample were roughly 67,000 distinct CDR3 sequences; about three fifths of them appeared once. The top ten constitute about 8% of the sample. Donor-derived T-allo10 cells were described as specific for host alloantigens, anergic, and capable of alloantigen-specific suppression. The sequence came from a human donor in good health. Source material: cultured T cells, either the whole culture or a sorted T cell fraction (not recorded which). The sample's cell subset or site, from its label and the paper: Tr1-enriched cell product generated in vitro against host alloantigens.

This receptor carries the CDR3 CASSLGTSGTLRGTQYF. The sequence in DNA is TGCGCCAGCAGCTTGGGGACTAGCGGGACGTTAAGAGGGACCCAGTACTTC. The V and J segments used are TRBV5-1 and TRBJ2-5; TRBD2 agrees with 12 junctional bases. The CDR3 has 17 amino acids, counting the end cysteine and phenylalanine. The only DNA kept is the CDR3, 51 bases in frame from the first base. V is trimmed back by 0 bases and J by 7 bases, and the junction contains 10 bases that no gene match accounts for. The germline V gene yields SGHRS for CDR1 and YFSETQ for CDR2. The CDR3 plus the reference TRBV5-1 and TRBJ2-5 genes for the other parts give the full variable domain: KAGVTQTPRYLIKTRGQQVTLSCSPISGHRSVSWYQQTPGQGLQFLFEYFSETQRNKGNFPGRFSGRQFSNSRSEMNVSTLELGDSALYLCASSLGTSGTLRGTQYFGPGTRLLVL.